The TCR beta chain described here comes from a study of shared clonotypes between healthy human individuals. About the research overall: Donors were two women and a few men aged 18 to 49.

This CDR3 is built from 16 residues. Trimming took 1 base from V and 1 from J, leaving 13 bases between them. Germline V lookup: CDR1 SEHNR, CDR2 FQNEAQ (reference sequence). The table came from immunoSEQ multiplex PCR; TCRdb's copy has only in-frame clones and leaves some out. The repertoire includes about 800,000 clones, 90% to 98% of them detected once, and over 0.2% sits in the top ten. Selected positively for CCR7 and CD45RO-negative, naive CD8 cells excluded terminally differentiated effector memory CD45RA+ cells. All donors qualified as healthy HIV-negative adults and had experienced no recent acute infections or vaccinations.

The source is a man under 40 in good health. What was sequenced was naive CD8+ T cells sorted from blood. V gene TRBV7-9 combines with J gene TRBJ1-1; no reliable D call. Here the CDR3 DNA reads TGTGCCAGCAGCTTAGTACCGTTTTCTCGGAACACTGAAGCTTTCTTT. Translation: CASSLVPFSRNTEAFF.